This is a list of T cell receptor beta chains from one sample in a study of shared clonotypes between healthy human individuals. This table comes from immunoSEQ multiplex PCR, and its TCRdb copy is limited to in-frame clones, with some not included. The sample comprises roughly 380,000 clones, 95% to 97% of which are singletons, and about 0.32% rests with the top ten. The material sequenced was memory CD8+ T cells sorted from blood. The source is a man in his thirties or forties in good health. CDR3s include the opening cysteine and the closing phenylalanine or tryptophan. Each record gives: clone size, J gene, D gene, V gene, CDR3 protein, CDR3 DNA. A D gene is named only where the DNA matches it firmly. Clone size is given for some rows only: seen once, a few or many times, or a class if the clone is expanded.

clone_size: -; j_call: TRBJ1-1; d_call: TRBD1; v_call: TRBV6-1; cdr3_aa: CATTSDRGNTEAFF; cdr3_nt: TGTGCCACCACCTCGGACAGGGGGAACACTGAAGCTTTCTTT
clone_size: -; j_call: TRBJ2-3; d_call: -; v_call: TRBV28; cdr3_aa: CASSLALDTQYF; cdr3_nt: TGTGCCAGCAGTTTAGCGTTAGATACGCAGTATTTT
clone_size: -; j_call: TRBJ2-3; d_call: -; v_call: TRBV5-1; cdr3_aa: CASSFAGAPTDTQYF; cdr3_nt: TGCGCCAGCAGCTTTGCAGGGGCCCCCACAGATACGCAGTATTTT
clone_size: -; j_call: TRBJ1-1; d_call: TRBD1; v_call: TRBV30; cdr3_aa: CAWSTRDRFAEAFF; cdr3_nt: TGTGCCTGGAGTACGCGGGACAGGTTTGCCGAAGCTTTCTTT
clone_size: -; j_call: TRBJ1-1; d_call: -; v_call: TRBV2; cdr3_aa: CASSVGGGAPVAFF; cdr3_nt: TGTGCCAGCAGTGTAGGGGGTGGCGCCCCGGTGGCTTTCTTT
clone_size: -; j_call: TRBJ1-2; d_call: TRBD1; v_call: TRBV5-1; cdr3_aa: CASSLNRGNYGYTF; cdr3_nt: TGCGCCAGCAGCTTGAACAGGGGGAACTATGGCTACACCTTC
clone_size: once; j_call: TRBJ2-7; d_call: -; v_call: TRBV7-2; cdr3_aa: CASSLTTGYEQYF; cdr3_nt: TGTGCCAGCAGCTTAACGACGGGATACGAGCAGTACTTC
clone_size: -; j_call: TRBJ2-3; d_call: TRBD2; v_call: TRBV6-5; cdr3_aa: CASKTSGSTDTQYF; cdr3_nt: TGTGCCAGCAAGACTAGCGGGAGCACAGATACGCAGTATTTT
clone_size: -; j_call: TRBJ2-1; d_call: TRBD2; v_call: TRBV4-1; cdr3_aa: CASSPEWLADNEQFF; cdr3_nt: TGCGCCAGCAGCCCCGAATGGCTAGCGGACAATGAGCAGTTCTTC
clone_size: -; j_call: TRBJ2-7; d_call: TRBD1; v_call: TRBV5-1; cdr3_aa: CASSLAGQGEQYF; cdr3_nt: TGCGCCAGCAGCTTGGCAGGACAGGGGGAGCAGTACTTC
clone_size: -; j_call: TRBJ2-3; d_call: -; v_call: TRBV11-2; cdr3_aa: CASSLGNTQYF; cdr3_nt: TGTGCCAGCAGTTTAGGGAATACGCAGTATTTT
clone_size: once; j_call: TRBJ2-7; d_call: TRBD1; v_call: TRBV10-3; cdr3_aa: CAITRDRLGGEQYF; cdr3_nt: TGTGCCATCACCAGGGACAGGCTAGGAGGCGAGCAGTACTTC
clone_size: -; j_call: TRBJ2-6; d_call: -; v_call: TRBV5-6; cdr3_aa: CASSLGAGANVLTF; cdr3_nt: TGTGCCAGCAGCTTGGGTGCAGGGGCCAACGTCCTGACTTTC
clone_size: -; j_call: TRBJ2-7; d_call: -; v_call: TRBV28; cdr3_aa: CASSFTYREGGYEQYF; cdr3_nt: TGTGCCAGCAGTTTTACCTACAGGGAAGGTGGGTACGAGCAGTACTTC
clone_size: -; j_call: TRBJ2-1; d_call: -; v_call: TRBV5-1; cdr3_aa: CASSLEGGSYNEQFF; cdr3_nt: TGCGCCAGCAGCTTGGAGGGGGGCTCCTACAATGAGCAGTTCTTC
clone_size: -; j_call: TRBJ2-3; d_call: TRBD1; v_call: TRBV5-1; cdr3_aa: CASSLAGTGETDTQYF; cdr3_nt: TGCGCCAGCAGCTTGGCCGGGACAGGGGAAACAGATACGCAGTATTTT
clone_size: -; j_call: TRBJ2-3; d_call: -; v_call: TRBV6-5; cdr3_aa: CASSYSERRTDTQYF; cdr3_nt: TGTGCCAGCAGTTACTCGGAGCGGCGCACAGATACGCAGTATTTT
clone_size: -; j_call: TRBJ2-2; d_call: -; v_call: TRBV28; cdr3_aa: CASNEGNTGELFF; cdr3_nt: TGTGCCAGCAATGAGGGGAACACCGGGGAGCTGTTTTTT
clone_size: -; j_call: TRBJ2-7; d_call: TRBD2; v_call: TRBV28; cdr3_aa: CASSPLRLAGEGEQYF; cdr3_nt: TGTGCCAGCAGCCCCCTTCGGCTAGCGGGAGAGGGGGAGCAGTACTTC
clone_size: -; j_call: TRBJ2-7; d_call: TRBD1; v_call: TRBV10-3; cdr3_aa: CAISGSTGDYEQYF; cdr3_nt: TGTGCCATCAGTGGTTCGACAGGGGACTACGAGCAGTACTTC
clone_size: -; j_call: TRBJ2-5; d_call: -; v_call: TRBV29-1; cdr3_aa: CSVIRGRETQYF; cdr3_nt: TGCAGCGTTATCCGGGGCCGGGAGACCCAGTACTTC
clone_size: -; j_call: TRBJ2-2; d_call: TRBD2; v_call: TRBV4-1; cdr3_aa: CASSLTSGSLTGELFF; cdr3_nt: TGCGCCAGCAGCCTTACTAGCGGGAGCCTCACCGGGGAGCTGTTTTTT
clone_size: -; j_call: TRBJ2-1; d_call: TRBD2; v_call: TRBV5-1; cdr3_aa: CASSLDLPSGSSYNEQFF; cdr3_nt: TGCGCCAGCAGCTTGGATTTACCTAGCGGGAGCTCCTACAATGAGCAGTTCTTC
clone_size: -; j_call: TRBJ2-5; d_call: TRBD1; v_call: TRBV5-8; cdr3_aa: CASSRPGQGGETQYF; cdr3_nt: TGTGCCAGCAGCCGACCGGGACAGGGGGGAGAGACCCAGTACTTC
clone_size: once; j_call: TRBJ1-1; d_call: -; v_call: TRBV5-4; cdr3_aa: CASSLEQGNTEAFF; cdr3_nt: TGTGCCAGCAGCTTGGAACAGGGAAACACTGAAGCTTTCTTT
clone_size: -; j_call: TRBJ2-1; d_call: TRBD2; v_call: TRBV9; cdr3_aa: CASSVIGASGIPLYNEQFF; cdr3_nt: TGTGCCAGCAGCGTAATAGGGGCTAGCGGGATCCCGCTTTACAATGAGCAGTTCTTC
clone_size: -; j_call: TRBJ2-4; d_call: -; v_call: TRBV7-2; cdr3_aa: CASSLGETVSNIQYF; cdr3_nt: TGTGCCAGCAGCTTAGGAGAGACAGTGTCTAATATTCAGTACTTC
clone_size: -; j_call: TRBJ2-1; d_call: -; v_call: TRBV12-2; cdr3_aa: CASRLGKGLGQDNEQFF; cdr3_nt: TGTGCAAGTCGCTTAGGGAAGGGACTCGGACAAGACAATGAGCAGTTCTTC
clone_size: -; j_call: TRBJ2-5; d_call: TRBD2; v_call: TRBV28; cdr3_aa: CASSFWTSGRGETQYF; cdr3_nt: TGTGCCAGCAGTTTCTGGACTAGCGGTAGGGGTGAGACCCAGTACTTC
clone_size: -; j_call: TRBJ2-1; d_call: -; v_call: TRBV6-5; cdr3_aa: CASSARRAYNEQFF; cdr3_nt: TGTGCCAGCAGTGCACGCAGGGCCTACAATGAGCAGTTCTTC
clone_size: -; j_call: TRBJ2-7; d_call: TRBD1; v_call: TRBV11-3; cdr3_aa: CASSLDGTGAYEQYF; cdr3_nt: TGTGCCAGCAGCTTAGACGGGACAGGGGCCTACGAGCAGTACTTC
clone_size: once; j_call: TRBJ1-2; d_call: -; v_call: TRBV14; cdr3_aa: CASSRRSLNYGYTF; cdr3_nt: TGTGCCAGCAGCCGGCGATCCTTAAACTATGGCTACACCTTC
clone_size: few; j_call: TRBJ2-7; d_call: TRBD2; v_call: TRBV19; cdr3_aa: CASSSRLAPSYEQYF; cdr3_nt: TGTGCCAGTAGTTCGAGACTAGCGCCCTCCTACGAGCAGTACTTC
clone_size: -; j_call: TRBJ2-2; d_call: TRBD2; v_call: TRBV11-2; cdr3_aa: CASSERTSDTGELFF; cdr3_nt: TGTGCCAGCAGCGAACGGACTAGCGACACCGGGGAGCTGTTTTTT
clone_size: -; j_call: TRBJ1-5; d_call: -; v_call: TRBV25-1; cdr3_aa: CASSGTLSNQPQHF; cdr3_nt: TGTGCCAGCAGTGGGACACTTAGCAATCAGCCCCAGCATTTT
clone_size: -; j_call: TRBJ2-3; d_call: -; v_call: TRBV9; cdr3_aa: CASSVVGDTQYF; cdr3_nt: TGTGCCAGCAGCGTAGTAGGAGATACGCAGTATTTT
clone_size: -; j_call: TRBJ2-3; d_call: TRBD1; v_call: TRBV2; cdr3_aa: CASMLGQGPDTQYF; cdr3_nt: TGTGCCAGCATGTTGGGACAGGGGCCAGATACGCAGTATTTT
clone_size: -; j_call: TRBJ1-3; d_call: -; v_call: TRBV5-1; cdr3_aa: CASSLAFSATPVGNTIYF; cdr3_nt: TGCGCCAGCAGCTTGGCCTTCTCGGCCACACCAGTTGGAAACACCATATATTTT
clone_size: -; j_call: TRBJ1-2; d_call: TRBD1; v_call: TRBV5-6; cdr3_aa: CASSLGTGMGVQFGYTF; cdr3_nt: TGTGCCAGCAGCTTGGGGACAGGAATGGGTGTGCAGTTTGGCTACACCTTC
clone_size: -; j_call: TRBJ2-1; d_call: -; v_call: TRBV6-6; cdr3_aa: CASSLPSSPNEQFF; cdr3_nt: TGTGCCAGCAGTTTGCCCAGTAGCCCTAATGAGCAGTTCTTC
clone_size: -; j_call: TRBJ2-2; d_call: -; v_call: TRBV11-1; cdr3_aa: CASSLRNSNTGELFF; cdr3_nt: TGTGCCAGCAGCTTACGGAATTCGAACACCGGGGAGCTGTTTTTT
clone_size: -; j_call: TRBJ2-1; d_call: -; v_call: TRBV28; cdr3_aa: CASSSFQGEGAYNEQFF; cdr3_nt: TGTGCCAGCAGTTCCTTCCAGGGGGAGGGAGCCTACAATGAGCAGTTCTTC
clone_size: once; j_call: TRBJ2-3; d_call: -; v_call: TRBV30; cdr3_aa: CACPRASTDTQYF; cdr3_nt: TGTGCCTGCCCTCGTGCATCCACAGATACGCAGTATTTT
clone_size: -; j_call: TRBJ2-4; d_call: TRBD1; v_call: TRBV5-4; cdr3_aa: CASSLPDRNIQYF; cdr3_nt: TGTGCCAGCAGCTTACCGGACAGGAACATTCAGTACTTC
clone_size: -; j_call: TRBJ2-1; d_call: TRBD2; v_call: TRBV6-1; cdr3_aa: CASSEWRTSGQGYNEQFF; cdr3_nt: TGTGCCAGCAGTGAATGGCGGACTAGCGGGCAAGGGTACAATGAGCAGTTCTTC
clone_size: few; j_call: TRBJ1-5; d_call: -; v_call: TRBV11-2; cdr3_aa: CASSLGRGSLQPQHF; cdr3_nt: TGTGCCAGCAGCTTAGGCCGGGGGAGTCTTCAGCCCCAGCATTTT